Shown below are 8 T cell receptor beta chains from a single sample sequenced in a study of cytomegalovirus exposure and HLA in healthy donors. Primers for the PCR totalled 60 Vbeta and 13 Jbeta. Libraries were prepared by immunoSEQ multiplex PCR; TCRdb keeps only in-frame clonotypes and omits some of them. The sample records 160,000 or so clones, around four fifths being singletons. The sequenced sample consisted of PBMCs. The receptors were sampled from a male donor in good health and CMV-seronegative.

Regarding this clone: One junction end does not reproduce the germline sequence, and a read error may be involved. CDR3 protein: CASSQDSQGRDYVYTF. CDR3 bases: TGCGCCAGCAGCCAAGATTCCCAGGGCAGGGACTATGTCTACACCTTC. The rearrangement links TRBV4-3 to TRBJ1-2, with D maybe TRBD1 (5 bases). Germline V gene lookup returns CDR1 LGHNA and CDR2 YSLEER. The CDR3 runs 16 residues.

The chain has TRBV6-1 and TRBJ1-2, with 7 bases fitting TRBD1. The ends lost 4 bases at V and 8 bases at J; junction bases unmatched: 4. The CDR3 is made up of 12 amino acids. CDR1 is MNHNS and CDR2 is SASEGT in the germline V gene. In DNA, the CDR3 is TGTGCCAGCAGTGCGACAGGGCCCGGCTACACCTTC. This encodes CASSATGPGYTF.

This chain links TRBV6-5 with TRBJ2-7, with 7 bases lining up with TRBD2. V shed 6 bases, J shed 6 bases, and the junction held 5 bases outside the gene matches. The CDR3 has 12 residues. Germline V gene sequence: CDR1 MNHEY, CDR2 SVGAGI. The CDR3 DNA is TGTGCCAGCAGACGGGAGGCAGGCGAGCAGTACTTC. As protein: CASRREAGEQYF.

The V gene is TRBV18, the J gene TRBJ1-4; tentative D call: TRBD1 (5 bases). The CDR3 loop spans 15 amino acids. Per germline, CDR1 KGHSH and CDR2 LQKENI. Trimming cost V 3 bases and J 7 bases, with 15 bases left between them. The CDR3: CASSPREGQGEKLFF. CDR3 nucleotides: TGTGCCAGCTCACCTCGGGAGGGCCAGGGTGAAAAACTGTTTTTT. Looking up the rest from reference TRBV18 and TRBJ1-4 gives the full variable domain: NAGVMQNPRHLVRRRGQEARLRCSPMKGHSHVYWYRQLPEEGLKFMVYLQKENIIDESGMPKERFSAEFPKEGPSILRIQQVVRGDSAAYFCASSPREGQGEKLFFGSGTQLSVL.

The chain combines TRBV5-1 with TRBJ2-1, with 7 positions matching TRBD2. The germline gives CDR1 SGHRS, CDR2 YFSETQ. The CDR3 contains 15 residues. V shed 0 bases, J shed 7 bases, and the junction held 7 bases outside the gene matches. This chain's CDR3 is CASSLAGGGSNEQFF. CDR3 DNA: TGCGCCAGCAGCTTGGCGGGCGGGGGTTCGAATGAGCAGTTCTTC.

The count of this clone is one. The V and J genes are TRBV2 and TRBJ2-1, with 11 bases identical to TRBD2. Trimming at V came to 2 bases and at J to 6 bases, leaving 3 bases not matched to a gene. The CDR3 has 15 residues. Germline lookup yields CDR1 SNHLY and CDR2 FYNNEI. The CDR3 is CASSEQLAGANEQFF. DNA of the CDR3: TGTGCCAGCAGTGAACAACTAGCGGGGGCCAATGAGCAGTTCTTC.

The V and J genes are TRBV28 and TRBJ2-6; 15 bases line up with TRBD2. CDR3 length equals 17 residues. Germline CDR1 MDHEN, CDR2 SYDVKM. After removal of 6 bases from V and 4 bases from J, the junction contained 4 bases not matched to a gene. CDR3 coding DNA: TGTGCCAGCAGCACGGGACTAGCGGGAGGAGGGGCCAACGTCCTGACTTTC. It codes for CASSTGLAGGGANVLTF.

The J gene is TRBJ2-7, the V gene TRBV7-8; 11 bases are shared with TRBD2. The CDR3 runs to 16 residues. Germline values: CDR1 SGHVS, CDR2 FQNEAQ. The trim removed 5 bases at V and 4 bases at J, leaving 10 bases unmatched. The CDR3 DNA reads TGTGCCAGCAGCCTTACCGAACTAGCGGGAGTGTACGAGCAGTACTTC. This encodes CASSLTELAGVYEQYF.